Sequencing of this T cell receptor (beta chain) was carried out in a study of blood T cell repertoires in COVID-19. Turning to the study itself: Both acute and convalescent COVID-19 samples were obtained from the United States, Italy and Spain. T cells, B-cell-depleted T cells, or PBMCs provided the cDNA or gDNA that served as material.

The junction had 11 bases not matched to a gene; V was cut back by 6 bases and J by 7 bases. CDR1 is SGHAT, CDR2 FQNNGV, per germline. This CDR3 is 15 amino acids long. Sequencing was performed with immunoSEQ multiplex PCR; in TCRdb, only in-frame clones are kept and a portion is missing. The table shows 100,000 to 150,000 clones, with around four fifths occurring only once. Sequenced input: peripheral blood. This receptor was obtained from a man in his fifties or sixties with acute or convalescent COVID-19. V gene TRBV11-2 combines with J gene TRBJ1-5; 8 bases are a match to TRBD1. The CDR3 nucleotides read TGTGCCAGCAGTCCTCGGACAGGGAGGGGACAGCCCCAGCATTTT. This sequence encodes CASSPRTGRGQPQHF.